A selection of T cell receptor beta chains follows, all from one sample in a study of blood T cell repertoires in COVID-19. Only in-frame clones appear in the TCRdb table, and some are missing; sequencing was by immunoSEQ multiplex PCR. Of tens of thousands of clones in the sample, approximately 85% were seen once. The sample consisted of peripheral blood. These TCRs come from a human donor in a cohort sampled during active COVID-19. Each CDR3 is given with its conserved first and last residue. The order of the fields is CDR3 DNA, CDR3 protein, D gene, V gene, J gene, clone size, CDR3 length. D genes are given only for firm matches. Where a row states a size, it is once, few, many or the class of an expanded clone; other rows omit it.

TGCGCCAGCAGCTTGGATACAGGGGTGGCAGGAAACACCATATATTTT	CASSLDTGVAGNTIYF	TRBD1	TRBV5-1	TRBJ1-3	.	16
TGTGCCCTCAAGAAGGTGGGACAGGGCACCGGGGAGCTGTTTTTT	CALKKVGQGTGELFF	TRBD1	TRBV6-5	TRBJ2-2	.	15
TGCGCCAGCAGCTGGGGACAGACCAATGAGCAGTTCTTC	CASSWGQTNEQFF	TRBD1	TRBV5-1	TRBJ2-1	.	13
TGTGCCAGCAGCTTTCATAGCAACTATGGCTACACCTTC	CASSFHSNYGYTF	.	TRBV7-2	TRBJ1-2	.	13
TGCGCCAGCGCAACAGGGTCTTTGAGCTCCTACGAGCAGTACTTC	CASATGSLSSYEQYF	.	TRBV5-1	TRBJ2-7	.	15
TGCGCCAGCAGCACTTCCGGGACAGGGTCTTACGAGCAGTACTTC	CASSTSGTGSYEQYF	TRBD1	TRBV5-1	TRBJ2-7	.	15
TGTGCCAGCAGTCCAGGACACTACGAGCAGTACTTC	CASSPGHYEQYF	.	TRBV2	TRBJ2-7	few	12
TGTGCCAGCAGTTCGAGGACTAGCGGGGGGGCAGGTGAGCAGTTCTTC	CASSSRTSGGAGEQFF	TRBD2	TRBV6-2/TRBV6-3	TRBJ2-1	.	16
TGTGCCAGCAGCGCACAGGGGGCCGGGAATTCACCCCTCCACTTT	CASSAQGAGNSPLHF	TRBD1	TRBV3-1/TRBV3-2	TRBJ1-6	.	15
TGTGCCAGCTCACCCCGGACAGGACCTGCCAACTATGGCTACACCTTC	CASSPRTGPANYGYTF	TRBD1	TRBV18	TRBJ1-2	.	16
TGTGCCATCAGTGAGTCGGGCAGTTACAATCAGCCCCAGCATTTT	CAISESGSYNQPQHF	.	TRBV10-3	TRBJ1-5	.	15
TGTGCCAGCAGTGAAGCCTACCGAGATACGCAGTATTTT	CASSEAYRDTQYF	.	TRBV6-1	TRBJ2-3	.	13
TGTGCCAGCAGCCTCCGGGATTCAGGACAGCCCCAGCATTTT	CASSLRDSGQPQHF	.	TRBV6-5	TRBJ1-5	.	14
TGCAGTGCTAGTAGGACAGGCTATGGCTACACCTTC	CSASRTGYGYTF	TRBD1	TRBV20-1	TRBJ1-2	.	12
TGTGCCAGCAGTTCCTGGGGGCAACAAGAGACCCAGTACTTC	CASSSWGQQETQYF	.	TRBV2	TRBJ2-5	few	14
TGTGCCAGCAGCCACCCCGGGACAGGGGGTCAGGGCTACACCTTC	CASSHPGTGGQGYTF	TRBD1	TRBV4-2	TRBJ1-2	medium-sized	15
TGTGCCAGCCGCAATAGATCTGGGGCCAACGTCCTGACTTTC	CASRNRSGANVLTF	.	TRBV2	TRBJ2-6	.	14
TGTGCCAGCAGCTTACTTCAGGGCGGGGGGGCTGAGACCCAGTACTTC	CASSLLQGGGAETQYF	TRBD2	TRBV7-2	TRBJ2-5	.	16
TGTGCCAGCGGTCAGGGGGTTGATGAGCAGTTCTTC	CASGQGVDEQFF	TRBD1	TRBV28	TRBJ2-1	.	12
TGTGCCAGCAGCCAAGATAGGGGAGGGTACAATGAGCAGTTCTTC	CASSQDRGGYNEQFF	TRBD2	TRBV3-1/TRBV3-2	TRBJ2-1	.	15